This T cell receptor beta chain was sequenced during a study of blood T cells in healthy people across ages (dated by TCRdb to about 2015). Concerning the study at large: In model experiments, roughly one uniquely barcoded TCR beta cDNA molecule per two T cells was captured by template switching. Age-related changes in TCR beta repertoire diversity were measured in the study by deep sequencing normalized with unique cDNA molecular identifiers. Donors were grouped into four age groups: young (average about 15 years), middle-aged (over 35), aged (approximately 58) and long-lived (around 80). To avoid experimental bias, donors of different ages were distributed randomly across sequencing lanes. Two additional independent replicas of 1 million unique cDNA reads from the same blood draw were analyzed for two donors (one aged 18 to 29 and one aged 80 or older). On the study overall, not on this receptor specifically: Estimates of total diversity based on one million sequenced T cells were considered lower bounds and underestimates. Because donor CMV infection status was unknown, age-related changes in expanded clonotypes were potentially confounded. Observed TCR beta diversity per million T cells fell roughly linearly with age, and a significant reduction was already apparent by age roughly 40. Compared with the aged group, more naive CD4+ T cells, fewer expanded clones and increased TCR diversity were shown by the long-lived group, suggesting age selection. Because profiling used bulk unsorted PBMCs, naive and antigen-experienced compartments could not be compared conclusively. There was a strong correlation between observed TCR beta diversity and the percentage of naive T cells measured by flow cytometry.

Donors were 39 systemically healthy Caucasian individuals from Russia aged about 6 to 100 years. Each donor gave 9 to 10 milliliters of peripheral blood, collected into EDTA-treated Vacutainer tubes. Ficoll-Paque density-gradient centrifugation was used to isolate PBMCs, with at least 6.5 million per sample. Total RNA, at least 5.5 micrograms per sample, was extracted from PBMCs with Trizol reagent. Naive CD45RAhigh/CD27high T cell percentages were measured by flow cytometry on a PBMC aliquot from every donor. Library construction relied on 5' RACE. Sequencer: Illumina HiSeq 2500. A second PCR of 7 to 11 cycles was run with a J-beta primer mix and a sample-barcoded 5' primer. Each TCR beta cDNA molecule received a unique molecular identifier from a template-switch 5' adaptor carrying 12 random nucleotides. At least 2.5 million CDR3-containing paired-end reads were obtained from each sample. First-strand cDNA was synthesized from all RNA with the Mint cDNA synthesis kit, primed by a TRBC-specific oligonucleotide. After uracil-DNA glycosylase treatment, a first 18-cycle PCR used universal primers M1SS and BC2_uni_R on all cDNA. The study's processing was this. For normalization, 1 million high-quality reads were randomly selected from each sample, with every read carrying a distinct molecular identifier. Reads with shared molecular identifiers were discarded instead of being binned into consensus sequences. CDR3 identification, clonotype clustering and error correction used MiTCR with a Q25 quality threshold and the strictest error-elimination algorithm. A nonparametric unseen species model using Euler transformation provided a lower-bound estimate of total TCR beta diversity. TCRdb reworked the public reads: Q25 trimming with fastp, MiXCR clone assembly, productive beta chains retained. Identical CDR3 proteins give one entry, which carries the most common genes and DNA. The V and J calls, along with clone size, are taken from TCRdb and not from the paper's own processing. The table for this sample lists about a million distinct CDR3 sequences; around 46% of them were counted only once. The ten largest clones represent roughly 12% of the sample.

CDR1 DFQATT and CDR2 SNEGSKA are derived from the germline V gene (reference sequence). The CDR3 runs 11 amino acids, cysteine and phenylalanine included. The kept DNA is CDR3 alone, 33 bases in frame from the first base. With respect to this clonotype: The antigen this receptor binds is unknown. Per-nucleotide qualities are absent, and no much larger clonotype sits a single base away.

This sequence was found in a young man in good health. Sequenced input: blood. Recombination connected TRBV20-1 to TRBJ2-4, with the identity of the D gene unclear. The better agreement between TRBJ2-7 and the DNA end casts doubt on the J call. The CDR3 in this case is CSVNPGYEQYF. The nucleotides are TGCAGTGTCAATCCTGGGTACGAGCAGTACTTC.